A single sample is the source of the 30 T cell receptor beta chains below, sequenced in a study of memory CD8 T cells in hepatitis C reinfection. Time point defined: late/post reinfection, 12 to 24 weeks after detection. No in vitro expansion preceded TCR sequencing of the sorted cells. Some clones are missing from TCRdb's copy, which holds only in-frame ones; the method was immunoSEQ multiplex PCR. This sample carries about 46,000 clones, roughly nine tenths of them seen once, and the ten largest clones take 0.72%. The sample was naive CD8+ T cells sorted from blood. The source is a man aged 18 to 29 with hepatitis C virus infection.

The chain combines TRBV5-4 with TRBJ2-5; D is unresolved. The better agreement between TRBJ2-7 and the DNA end casts doubt on the J call. This CDR3 has 12 residues. In germline, CDR1 is SGHNT, CDR2 YYREEE (reference sequence). CDR3 sequence: CASSLGRYEQYF. The CDR3 DNA follows: TGTGCCAGCAGCTTGGGGCGGTACGAGCAGTACTTC.

The V gene is TRBV5-4, the J gene TRBJ2-7; tentative D call: TRBD2 (6 bases). Trimming took 2 bases from V and 1 from J, leaving 7 bases between them. Germline V gives CDR1 SGHNT, CDR2 YYREEE (reference sequence). The CDR3 covers 13 residues. The CDR3 nucleotides are TGTGCCAGCAGCTTCCGGGGGTCCTACGAGCAGTACTTC. This codes for CASSFRGSYEQYF. Combining the CDR3 with reference TRBV5-4 and TRBJ2-7 gives the whole variable domain ETGVTQSPTHLIKTRGQQVTLRCSSQSGHNTVSWYQQALGQGPQFIFQYYREEENGRGNFPPRFSGLQFPNYSSELNVNALELDDSALYLCASSFRGSYEQYFGPGTRLTVT.

J is TRBJ2-2 and V is TRBV5-4; maybe TRBD2 (6 bases). CDR1 is SGHNT and CDR2 is YYREEE in the germline V gene (reference sequence). V lost 5 bases, J lost 0 bases, and 17 bases lay in between. CDR3 length: 17 residues. The CDR3 here is CASSPNLATANTGELFF. The DNA of the CDR3 is TGTGCCAGCAGTCCTAACCTAGCGACCGCGAACACCGGGGAGCTGTTTTTT.

Points on this clone: This sample includes further DNA sequences coding for the same CDR3. The chain carries TRBV4-1 and TRBJ2-3; TRBD2 agrees at 11 bases. This CDR3 contains 17 residues. Germline V lookup: CDR1 MGHRA, CDR2 YSYEKL. V dropped 1 base and J dropped 0; count of bases not matched to a gene: 3. The CDR3 sequence: CASSQATSGASTDTQYF. The CDR3 nucleotides are TGCGCCAGCAGCCAAGCGACTAGCGGGGCTAGCACAGATACGCAGTATTTT.

The V call is TRBV9, the J call TRBJ1-1; 7 positions agree with TRBD1. Germline-derived CDR1 and CDR2 are SGDLS and YYNGEE. The J segment lost 0 bases and the V segment lost 3 bases, leaving 5 bases of the junction unmatched. The CDR3 length is 15 residues. The CDR3 DNA reads as TGTGCCAGCAGCGAGGGGGACAGACTGAACACTGAAGCTTTCTTT. It is translated as CASSEGDRLNTEAFF.

The CDR3 nucleotides read TGTGCCAGCCGGACAGGGCCCACAGAGACCCAGTACTTC. It translates to CASRTGPTETQYF. The chain employs TRBV5-4 and TRBJ2-5; 8 bases line up with TRBD1. The junction had 6 bases not matched to a gene; V was cut back by 7 bases and J by 4 bases. The CDR3 has 13 amino acids. CDR1 SGHNT and CDR2 YYREEE come from the germline V gene (reference sequence).

The rearrangement links TRBV9 to TRBJ2-1, with 7 bases aligning to TRBD2. Trimming took 0 bases from V and 5 from J; bases not matched to a gene: 5. CDR3 size: 15 residues. Germline V gene sequence: CDR1 SGDLS, CDR2 YYNGEE. The CDR3 nucleotides are TGTGCCAGCAGCGTAGCGGGGGGAAGAAACAATGAGCAGTTCTTC. Encoded protein: CASSVAGGRNNEQFF.

The chain combines TRBV4-1 with TRBJ2-1; TRBD2 matches at 8 bases. V lost 5 bases to trimming and J lost 6 bases; unmatched junction nucleotides: 9. Germline V lookup: CDR1 MGHRA, CDR2 YSYEKL. The CDR3 length is 15 residues. The CDR3 DNA reads as TGCGCCAGCAGCGGCCGGGACCGGGGGGGCAATGAGCAGTTCTTC. It codes for CASSGRDRGGNEQFF.

This chain uses TRBV27 with TRBJ2-1; TRBD1 agrees at 10 bases. Trimming removed 0 bases from V and 5 bases from J; junction bases left unmatched: 4. Germline-derived CDR1 and CDR2 are MNHEY and SMNVEV (reference sequence). The CDR3 has 16 residues. In DNA, the CDR3 is TGTGCCAGCAGTTTATCGGGACAGGGGCTAAACAATGAGCAGTTCTTC. Amino acid sequence: CASSLSGQGLNNEQFF.

The V gene is TRBV7-8, the J gene TRBJ2-1; 8 positions match TRBD2. The germline gives CDR1 SGHVS, CDR2 FQNEAQ. J lost 9 bases, V lost 6 bases, and 13 bases had no gene match. This CDR3 is built from 15 residues. CDR3 sequence (DNA): TGTGCCAGCAGTTACTATACGGGACTAGAGATTGAGCAGTTCTTC. Its protein product is CASSYYTGLEIEQFF.

The rearrangement links TRBV19 to TRBJ2-3, with 9 bases fitting TRBD2. J gave up 5 bases and V 4 bases, and 7 bases lay outside the gene matches. From germline, CDR1 is LNHDA and CDR2 SQIVND (reference sequence). The CDR3 consists of 15 residues. As DNA, the CDR3 is TGTGCCAGTAGTAGTCTAGCGGGAATGGAAGATACGCAGTATTTT. Protein product: CASSSLAGMEDTQYF. The full variable domain, with the rest looked up from reference TRBV19 and TRBJ2-3, is DGGITQSPKYLFRKEGQNVTLSCEQNLNHDAMYWYRQDPGQGLRLIYYSQIVNDFQKGDIAEGYSVSREKKESFPLTVTSAQKNPTAFYLCASSSLAGMEDTQYFGPGTRLTVL.

The V call is TRBV11-3, the J call TRBJ2-1; 7 bases map to TRBD2. Per the germline V gene, CDR1 is SGHNT and CDR2 is YENEEA. The junction had 6 bases not matched to a gene; V was cut back by 3 bases and J by 4 bases. This CDR3 spans 15 amino acids. This chain's CDR3 is CASSLNSGPYNEQFF. DNA for the CDR3: TGTGCCAGCAGCTTGAATAGCGGGCCTTACAATGAGCAGTTCTTC. The whole variable domain, remainder taken from reference TRBV11-3 and TRBJ2-1, is EAGVVQSPRYKIIEKKQPVAFWCNPISGHNTLYWYLQNLGQGPELLIRYENEEAVDDSQLPKDRFSAERLKGVDSTLKIQPAELGDSAVYLCASSLNSGPYNEQFFGPGTRLTVL.

The V gene is TRBV5-1, the J gene TRBJ2-2; D unclear. CDR3 length equals 14 residues. Germline-derived CDR1 and CDR2 are SGHRS and YFSETQ. V was shortened by 1 base and J by 5 bases, with 9 bases between the two germline ends. In DNA, the CDR3 is TGCGCCAGCAGCTTGACAGAAGATACCGGGGAGCTGTTTTTT. Translation: CASSLTEDTGELFF. The full variable domain, in which reference TRBV5-1 and TRBJ2-2 provide the parts outside the CDR3, is KAGVTQTPRYLIKTRGQQVTLSCSPISGHRSVSWYQQTPGQGLQFLFEYFSETQRNKGNFPGRFSGRQFSNSRSEMNVSTLELGDSALYLCASSLTEDTGELFFGEGSRLTVL.

Turning to this clone: A read error may produce the germline difference seen at one junction end. V gene TRBV5-6 combines with J gene TRBJ2-3; TRBD1 might be the D (5 bases). The CDR3 has 16 amino acids. CDR1 is SGHDT and CDR2 is YYEEEE in the germline V gene. CDR3 DNA: TGTGCCAGCACACCCGTCCGCAGGGAATTTTCAGATGCGCAGTATTTT. Protein: CASTPVRREFSDAQYF.

This chain joins TRBV7-3 and TRBJ2-1; TRBD2 aligns across 10 bases. CDR3 length equals 15 residues. Germline trimming cut 2 bases from V and 6 bases from J; bases unmatched to any gene: 4. Germline assignment: CDR1 SGHTA and CDR2 FQGTGA. The CDR3, as DNA: TGTGCCAGCAGCTTATCGGCTAGCGGGAGCAATGAGCAGTTCTTC. Protein product: CASSLSASGSNEQFF.

The genes are TRBV13 and TRBJ1-3, with TRBD1 identical over 9 bases. CDR1 PRHDT and CDR2 FYEKMQ come from the germline V gene (reference sequence). The length of the CDR3 is 17 residues. Trimming removed 0 bases from V and 0 bases from J; junction bases left unmatched: 3. The CDR3 reads CASSLGGQGSSGNTIYF. The CDR3 coding sequence is TGTGCCAGCAGCTTAGGGGGACAGGGAAGCTCTGGAAACACCATATATTTT. Based on the CDR3 plus reference TRBV13 and TRBJ1-3, the full variable domain is AAGVIQSPRHLIKEKRETATLKCYPIPRHDTVYWYQQGPGQDPQFLISFYEKMQSDKGSIPDRFSAQQFSDYHSELNMSSLELGDSALYFCASSLGGQGSSGNTIYFGEGSWLTVV.

The V gene is TRBV6-4, the J gene TRBJ2-3; 10 bases align to TRBD1. V lost 3 bases to trimming and J lost 4 bases; unmatched junction nucleotides: 1. The germline gives CDR1 MRHNA, CDR2 SNTAGT. The CDR3 runs 14 residues. The CDR3 here is CASSEGTGADTQYF. The CDR3 bases are TGTGCCAGCAGTGAGGGGACAGGGGCAGATACGCAGTATTTT.

The V gene is TRBV11-2, the J gene TRBJ2-7; D perhaps matches TRBD1 (7 bases). The CDR3 has 14 amino acids. CDR1 and CDR2 from the germline V gene are SGHAT and FQNNGV. Trimming took off 1 base at V and 3 bases at J, with 10 bases between the two ends. The CDR3 DNA reads TGTGCCAGCAGCTTAGGCCAGGGGGGCTACGAGCAGTACTTC. Amino acids: CASSLGQGGYEQYF. Combining the CDR3 with reference TRBV11-2 and TRBJ2-7 gives the whole variable domain EAGVAQSPRYKIIEKRQSVAFWCNPISGHATLYWYQQILGQGPKLLIQFQNNGVVDDSQLPKDRFSAERLKGVDSTLKIQPAKLEDSAVYLCASSLGQGGYEQYFGPGTRLTVT.

The chain recombines TRBV7-8 with TRBJ2-1, with 15 bases fitting TRBD2. CDR3 length equals 15 residues. V lost 4 bases to trimming and J lost 10 bases; unmatched junction nucleotides: 5. From germline, CDR1 is SGHVS and CDR2 FQNEAQ. In DNA, the CDR3 is TGTGCCAGCAGCTGGACTAGCGGGGGGGCCGGGGAGCAGTTCTTC. It yields the protein CASSWTSGGAGEQFF.

The chain links TRBV5-1 to TRBJ2-7, with D perhaps matching TRBD1 (6 bases). Looked up from germline, CDR1 is SGHRS and CDR2 is YFSETQ. V lost 0 bases and J lost 4, with 14 bases in between. The CDR3 runs to 15 residues. The CDR3 DNA follows: TGCGCCAGCAGCTTGGACCGGGACACGGGTTACGAGCAGTACGTC. Translated, it gives CASSLDRDTGYEQYV.

The rearrangement links TRBV6-1 to TRBJ1-5; D ambiguous. The CDR3 totals 14 residues. The V gene lost 2 bases and the J gene lost 3 bases, with 8 bases spanning the gap. The germline V gene encodes CDR1 MNHNS and CDR2 SASEGT. The CDR3 protein is CASSEMSDNQPQHF. The CDR3 nucleotides are TGTGCCAGCAGTGAAATGAGCGACAATCAGCCCCAGCATTTT.

This clone showed up just once. The chain joins TRBV28 to TRBJ2-2; TRBD2 is a possible D gene (6 bases). Germline V gene data show CDR1 as MDHEN and CDR2 as SYDVKM. The CDR3 length is 13 residues. V was trimmed by 2 bases and J by 7 bases, leaving 8 bases between them. This CDR3 reads CASSLQGGGELFF. DNA of the CDR3: TGTGCCAGCAGTTTACAGGGAGGCGGGGAGCTGTTTTTT.

The chain has TRBV7-2 and TRBJ2-1, with D possibly TRBD2 on 6 matching bases. V was shortened by 3 bases and J by 10 bases, with 13 bases between the two germline ends. Per the germline V gene, CDR1 is SGHTA and CDR2 is FQGNSA. The CDR3 sequence is 13 residues long. Here the CDR3 reads CASSFVAAREQFF. Written as DNA, the CDR3 is TGTGCCAGCAGCTTTGTAGCGGCCAGAGAGCAGTTCTTC.

V gene TRBV27 combines with J gene TRBJ2-2; no reliable D call. Trimming took off 0 bases at V and 4 bases at J, with 6 bases between the two ends. CDR1 and CDR2 (germline): MNHEY, SMNVEV (reference sequence). CDR3 length: 14 residues. The CDR3: CASSLSLSTGELFF. CDR3 sequence (DNA): TGTGCCAGCAGTTTATCGCTCAGCACCGGGGAGCTGTTTTTT.

This rearrangement joins TRBV19 to TRBJ1-5, with D possibly TRBD1 on 5 matching bases. The ends were cut back, 5 bases at V and 2 bases at J, with 13 bases in the middle. Per germline, CDR1 LNHDA and CDR2 SQIVND (reference sequence). This CDR3 is 15 amino acids long. The CDR3 here is CASSAFGGGNQPQHF. CDR3 bases: TGTGCCAGTAGTGCGTTTGGAGGGGGCAATCAGCCCCAGCATTTT.

The chain couples TRBV7-9 to TRBJ1-1; D is uncertain. CDR1 and CDR2 from the germline V gene are SEHNR and FQNEAQ (reference sequence). The V gene lost 2 bases and the J gene lost 1 base, with 5 bases spanning the gap. The length of the CDR3 is 13 residues. CDR3 amino acids: CASSLPGNTEAFF. The CDR3 DNA follows: TGTGCCAGCAGCTTACCAGGGAACACTGAAGCTTTCTTT.

This chain connects TRBV13 to TRBJ1-4; D not resolved. The CDR3 sequence is 16 residues long. CDR1 and CDR2 from the germline V gene are PRHDT and FYEKMQ (reference sequence). The V and J ends lost 4 bases and 0 bases respectively, with 12 bases between them. CDR3: CASSSPSGTTNEKLFF. Here the CDR3 DNA reads TGTGCCAGCAGCTCCCCCTCAGGCACAACTAATGAAAAACTGTTTTTT.

This clone was observed a handful of times. The chain recombines TRBV18 with TRBJ2-1; D is possibly TRBD2 (6 bases). The CDR3 is made up of 14 amino acids. V was trimmed by 2 bases and J by 5 bases, leaving 10 bases between them. CDR1 and CDR2 from the germline V gene are KGHSH and LQKENI. CDR3 sequence: CASSPSGEHNEQFF. CDR3 DNA: TGTGCCAGCTCACCATCGGGGGAGCACAATGAGCAGTTCTTC.

The chain recombines TRBV18 with TRBJ1-2; the match to TRBD1 covers 7 bases. The ends lost 6 bases at V and 8 bases at J; junction bases unmatched: 12. Germline CDR1 and CDR2: KGHSH and LQKENI. The CDR3 consists of 14 residues. This CDR3 reads CASSPTGSREGYTF. CDR3 sequence (DNA): TGTGCCAGCTCCCCGACAGGGTCACGAGAGGGCTACACCTTC.

The CDR3 sequence: CASSFSDEQFF. CDR3 sequence (DNA): TGTGCCAGCAGCTTTTCGGATGAGCAGTTCTTC. J is TRBJ2-1 and V is TRBV5-6, with D unclear. V lost 2 bases, J lost 8 bases, and 5 bases lay in between. CDR3 length: 11 residues. The germline V gene encodes CDR1 SGHDT and CDR2 YYEEEE.